This T cell receptor (beta chain) was obtained from a study of T cells in Graves' hyperthyroidism and ophthalmopathy. On the study more broadly: The blood sample was taken at first diagnosis, before treatment began.

Trimming stripped 3 bases from V and 4 bases from J, with 16 bases between. Germline-derived CDR1 and CDR2 are MNHNS and SASEGT. The CDR3 runs 16 residues. The CDR3 regions of TCR beta were amplified from RNA transcripts. The TCR CDR3 was amplified in a first-round RT-PCR using the HTBI primer set. In TCRdb, the multiplex PCR reads were re-called with MiXCR into one record per CDR3 protein. The table includes some 720,000 distinct CDR3 sequences, about 15% detected once. The rearrangement joins TRBV6-1 to TRBJ1-3; no clear D. Sequencing was done on a sample of blood. The TCR comes from a man aged 18 to 30 with Graves' hyperthyroidism. The CDR3 protein is CASSDLGGLRGNTIYF. The DNA for the CDR3 is TGTGCCAGCAGTGACCTAGGAGGCCTCCGAGGAAACACCATATATTTT.